This entry lists 29 T cell receptor delta chains sequenced from one sample in a study of gamma-delta T cells after stem cell transplantation. TCRdb re-called the RT-PCR reads through CATT. This repertoire shows 1,300 to 1,500 delta-chain clones, over 10% found once; its top ten account for roughly three fifths. The sequencing input was gamma-delta T cells. The receptors stem from a human donor. It is not recorded whose cells these are; they may come from a transplant donor.

This clone came up a few times. TCRdb's entry gives the protein of a much larger clone, which mismatches this DNA's translation at residue 10, likely from a read error; the protein reported here is translated from the DNA. In DNA form, the CDR3 reads TGTGCTCTTGGGGATCCATACGGGAGGCGGTACACCGATAAACTCATCTTT. It yields the protein CALGDPYGRRYTDKLIF. The V gene is TRDV1, the J gene TRDJ1; maybe TRDD3 (5 bases). CDR1 and CDR2 from the germline V gene are TSWWSYY and QGS. V was shortened by 3 bases and J by 0 bases, with 17 bases between the two germline ends. The CDR3 has 17 amino acids.

This clone was seen only a few times. The chain combines TRDV2 with TRDJ2, with 7 bases identical to TRDD3. V lost 3 bases and J lost 1; bases outside the gene matches: 4. Germline V lookup: CDR1 GEAIGNYY, CDR2 EKD. The CDR3 length is 15 residues. CDR3 amino acids: CACDAVGDLTAQLFF. In DNA, the CDR3 is TGTGCCTGTGACGCCGTGGGGGATTTGACAGCACAACTCTTCTTT.

As regards this clone: A far larger clone lies a single base away; this is likely a read error. This chain uses TRDV2 with TRDJ1; D unclear. The CDR3 contains 14 residues. The germline V gene encodes CDR1 GEAIGNYY and CDR2 EKD. The CDR3 spells CAYDHIANTDKLIF. The DNA of the CDR3 is TGTGCCTATGACCATATTGCAAACACCGATAAACTCATCTTT.

As concerns this clone: This DNA's translation and the protein TCRdb lists, from a much larger clone, do not match at residue 19, likely due to a read error; the protein shown is translated from the DNA. The chain combines TRDV1 with TRDJ3, with D perhaps TRDD3 (6 bases). The germline V gene encodes CDR1 TSWWSYY and CDR2 QGS. The CDR3 runs 24 residues. CDR3 DNA: TGTGCTCTTGGGGAAATTGCTGCCCGGCGGATACCTTCGAACCGCTCCTGGGACGCCCGACAGATGTTTTTC. This translates into CALGEIAARRIPSNRSWDARQMFF.

To note about this clone: This CDR3 is also generated by other DNA sequences in the sample. The chain has TRDV2 and TRDJ1; no definite D call. CDR1 GEAIGNYY and CDR2 EKD come from the germline V gene. This CDR3 is built from 13 residues. V lost 3 bases and J 5 bases, leaving 12 bases between the germline ends. CDR3 in DNA: TGTGCCTGTGACGCCCGTACCACGGATAAACTCATCTTT. Amino acid sequence: CACDARTTDKLIF.

A note on this clone: TCRdb's entry gives the protein of a much larger clone, which mismatches this DNA's translation at residue 6, likely from a read error; the protein reported here is translated from the DNA. The rearrangement uses TRDV2 and TRDJ1; TRDD3 matches at 13 bases. Germline V gene data show CDR1 as GEAIGNYY and CDR2 as EKD. The CDR3 length is 17 residues. V lost 2 bases to trimming and J lost 0 bases; unmatched junction nucleotides: 5. The CDR3 loop reads CACDSRLGDTHTDKLIF. In DNA form, the CDR3 reads TGTGCCTGTGACAGCCGACTGGGGGATACGCACACCGATAAACTCATCTTT.

This clone was counted between two and nine times. This chain uses TRDV2 with TRDJ1; tentatively, D is TRDD3 (6 bases). The CDR3 runs to 15 residues. Germline values: CDR1 GEAIGNYY, CDR2 EKD. Trimming shortened V by 2 bases and J by 0 bases, and 12 bases separated the two germline ends. CDR3 coding DNA: TGTGCCTGTGACAGCCTCAGGGGATACACCGATAAACTCATCTTT. The encoded protein is CACDSLRGYTDKLIF.

On this clone itself: Translating this DNA gives a protein that differs at residue 12 from the TCRdb one, which belongs to a much larger clone; a read error is likely, and the protein shown is this translation. This chain uses TRDV2 with TRDJ3, with 12 bases matching TRDD3. The germline V gene encodes CDR1 GEAIGNYY and CDR2 EKD. This CDR3 has 22 residues. The junction had 11 bases not matched to a gene; V was cut back by 0 bases and J by 0 bases. Written as DNA, the CDR3 is TGTGCCTGTGACACCAAATTTACTGGGGGATACACTAGCTCCTGGGACACCCGACAGATGTTTTTC. Amino acid sequence: CACDTKFTGGYTSSWDTRQMFF.

The rearrangement links TRDV2 to TRDJ1, with 12 bases that match TRDD3. Germline-derived CDR1 and CDR2 are GEAIGNYY and EKD. V was clipped by 0 bases and J by 1 base; unmatched bases: 11. The CDR3 covers 19 residues. Here the CDR3 reads CACDTIPLGDTHGTDKLIF. CDR3 nucleotides: TGTGCCTGTGACACCATTCCCCTGGGGGATACGCATGGCACCGATAAACTCATCTTT.

This clone was seen a few times. This chain uses TRDV2 with TRDJ1, with TRDD3 identical over 9 bases. The CDR3 has 17 amino acids. Looked up from germline, CDR1 is GEAIGNYY and CDR2 is EKD. With 3 bases clipped from V and 0 bases from J, the junction kept 10 bases outside the gene matches. CDR3 bases: TGTGCCTGTGACCTACTGGGGGGGATACCCCACACCGATAAACTCATCTTT. It is translated as CACDLLGGIPHTDKLIF.

This clone has only a few counts. A read error likely explains this, since a far larger clone differs by one base. The same CDR3 is also encoded by other DNA sequences in this sample. The V gene is TRDV2, the J gene TRDJ3; 7 nucleotides align to TRDD3. The CDR3 covers 20 residues. CDR1 is GEAIGNYY and CDR2 is EKD in the germline V gene. The DNA of the CDR3 is TGTGCCTGTGACACCGGTCCCTGGGGGTTGAGCTCCTGGGACACTCGACAGATGTTTTTC. As protein: CACDTGPWGLSSWDTRQMFF.

By share, this clone counts as large (0.1 to 1%). At the DNA level, this CDR3 is encoded by other sequences in the same sample as well. The V gene is TRDV1, the J gene TRDJ2, with 12 nucleotides matching TRDD3. J lost 4 bases, V lost 0 bases, and 24 bases had no gene match. Germline V CDR1 and CDR2: TSWWSYY, QGS. The CDR3 runs to 24 residues. CDR3 residues: CALGELVLFLLSLGDTRETAQLFF. CDR3 in DNA: TGTGCTCTTGGGGAACTAGTTCTCTTCCTACTCTCACTGGGGGATACACGGGAGACAGCACAACTCTTCTTT.

As for this clone: One base separates it from a far larger clone, so it is likely a read error. This specimen includes other DNA sequences encoding the same CDR3. The chain joins TRDV2 to TRDJ1; 7 bases map to TRDD3. Germline V gene data show CDR1 as GEAIGNYY and CDR2 as EKD. V lost 7 bases, J lost 2 bases, and 15 bases stayed unmatched. The CDR3 runs to 16 residues. This CDR3 is CACDPVLGKPTDKLIF. DNA of the CDR3: TGTGCCTGCGACCCAGTACTGGGGAAGCCGACCGATAAACTCATCTTT.

This clone was counted a few times. This likely came from a read error, as a far larger clone is one base away. Other nucleotide sequences from this sample produce the same CDR3. The chain's CDR3 is CACDTGPWGLSSWDTRQMFF. CDR3 sequence (DNA): TGTGCCTGTGACACCGGTCCCTGGGGGTTGAGCTCCTGGGATACCCGACAGATGTTTTTC. V is TRDV2 and J is TRDJ3, with 7 bases matching TRDD3. The CDR3 length is 20 residues. Germline V lookup: CDR1 GEAIGNYY, CDR2 EKD.

This clone was picked up a small number of times. A read error may be the cause here, since a much bigger clone is one base away. The gene calls are TRDV1 and TRDJ1; D is ambiguous. Trimming cost V 4 bases and J 0 bases, with 9 bases left between them. The germline gives CDR1 TSWWSYY, CDR2 QGS. This CDR3 has 14 residues. CDR3 amino acids: CALGVPSYTDKLIF. The CDR3 bases are TGTGCTCTTGGGGTCCCATCCTACACCGATAAACTCATCTTT.

This clone was found a few times. This may stem from a read error, because a much larger clone lies one nucleotide away. The same CDR3 is also encoded by other DNA sequences in this sample. This chain uses TRDV2 with TRDJ1; 8 bases map to TRDD3. There are 16 residues in the CDR3. Germline V gives CDR1 GEAIGNYY, CDR2 EKD. The V segment lost 7 bases and the J segment 1 base; nucleotides outside the gene matches: 13. In DNA, the CDR3 is TGTGCCTGCGACGGGTTGGGGGATCTGTTCACCGATAAACTCATCTTT. It is translated as CACDGLGDLFTDKLIF.

The rearrangement links TRDV1 to TRDJ1, with 13 bases identical to TRDD3. V shed 0 bases, J shed 1 base, and the junction held 11 bases outside the gene matches. The germline CDR1 and CDR2 sequences are TSWWSYY and QGS. This CDR3 has 20 residues. CDR3 DNA: TGTGCTCTTGGGGAACTCCCGTACTGGGGGATACGCGGAAGCACCGATAAACTCATCTTT. The encoded protein is CALGELPYWGIRGSTDKLIF.

This clone has more than one count but fewer than ten. This may come from a read error, since a much larger clone is one base off. The J gene is TRDJ1, the V gene TRDV2, with 8 bases lining up with TRDD3. The CDR3 is 19 amino acids. In germline, CDR1 is GEAIGNYY, CDR2 EKD. CDR3 nucleotides: TGTGCCTGTGACTCCGTTGACCCTTACTGGGGGGTTCGCTCCGATAACCTCATCTTT. Translating it yields CACDSVDPYWGVRSDNLIF.

Worth noting for this clone: The protein TCRdb lists belongs to a much larger clone and differs from this DNA's translation at residue 6, which points to a read error; the protein shown is made from the DNA. The chain couples TRDV1 to TRDJ1; D is perhaps TRDD3 (5 bases). The germline V gene encodes CDR1 TSWWSYY and CDR2 QGS. V was shortened by 3 bases and J by 0 bases, with 17 bases between the two germline ends. This CDR3 has 17 residues. CDR3 sequence: CALGDSYGRQYTDKLIF. The DNA of the CDR3 is TGTGCTCTTGGGGATTCATACGGGAGGCAGTACACCGATAAACTCATCTTT.

This clone was observed a handful of times. The mismatch at residue 12 between this DNA's translation and the TCRdb protein of a much larger clone likely reflects a read error; the protein shown is translated from the DNA. The chain joins TRDV1 to TRDJ1, with D perhaps matching TRDD3 (5 bases). V was trimmed by 3 bases and J by 4 bases, leaving 21 bases between them. The germline gives CDR1 TSWWSYY, CDR2 QGS. The CDR3 extends over 17 amino acids. CDR3: CALGDPYGRQYIDKLIF. In DNA form, the CDR3 reads TGTGCTCTTGGGGATCCATACGGGAGGCAGTACATCGATAAACTCATCTTT.

There are a few counts of this clone. The translation of this DNA and the TCRdb protein of a much larger clone differ at residue 8, probably owing to a read error; the protein shown here is translated from the DNA. This chain links TRDV3 with TRDJ1; D is perhaps TRDD2 or TRDD3 (7 bases each). Trimming took 4 bases from V and 1 from J, leaving 46 bases between them. Germline V lookup: CDR1 TVYSNPD, CDR2 GDNSRS (reference sequence). The CDR3 has 24 amino acids. CDR3: CASGVFGIPTNGIVLGISTDKLIF. The CDR3 coding sequence is TGTGCCTCGGGGGTGTTTGGCATTCCTACTAACGGTATTGTACTGGGGATTTCCACCGATAAACTCATCTTT. Full variable domain (outside the CDR3, taken from reference TRDV3 and TRDJ1): CDKVTQSSPDQTVASGSEVVLLCTYDTVYSNPDLFWYRIRPDYSFQFVFYGDNSRSEGADFTQGRFSVKHILTQKAFHLVISPVRTEDSATYYCASGVFGIPTNGIVLGISTDKLIFGKGTRVTVEP.

The chain joins TRDV2 to TRDJ1; D gene unclear. Looked up from germline, CDR1 is GEAIGNYY and CDR2 is EKD. Trimming removed 3 bases at V and 0 bases at J, with 10 bases between. The CDR3 covers 14 residues. The CDR3 nucleotides read TGTGCCTGTGACTCCCTGGAGAACACCGATAAACTCATCTTT. This gives the protein CACDSLENTDKLIF.

This clone came up a few times. This sequence is one base from a far larger clone and is likely a read error. The sample contains more than one DNA sequence encoding this CDR3. This chain joins TRDV1 and TRDJ1, with D tentatively TRDD3 (6 bases). Germline lookup yields CDR1 TSWWSYY and CDR2 QGS. The CDR3 has 17 amino acids. In nucleotides, the CDR3 is TGTGCTCTCGGGGATCCATACGGGAGGCAGTACACCGATAAACTCATCTTT. Protein sequence: CALGDPYGRQYTDKLIF.

In its sample, this clone is medium-sized. At the DNA level, this CDR3 is encoded by other sequences in the same sample as well. This rearrangement joins TRDV2 to TRDJ1, with TRDD3 matching over 11 bases. V shed 0 bases, J shed 0 bases, and the junction held 26 bases outside the gene matches. Germline-derived CDR1 and CDR2 are GEAIGNYY and EKD. The CDR3 runs 24 residues. CDR3 coding DNA: TGTGCCTGTGACACCGTCGGGGATGGGGGATACGCTCCTTCTCAACCCCTTTACACCGATAAACTCATCTTT. It translates to CACDTVGDGGYAPSQPLYTDKLIF.

This rearrangement joins TRDV1 to TRDJ1; D remains unclear. Between the trimmed V and J ends, which lost 1 base and 0 bases, there was a span of 6 bases. CDR3 length: 14 amino acids. Germline V lookup: CDR1 TSWWSYY, CDR2 QGS. The CDR3 DNA reads as TGTGCTCTTGGGGAACGAAGATACACCGATAAACTCATCTTT. This codes for CALGERRYTDKLIF.

The chain couples TRDV1 to TRDJ1; D is perhaps TRDD2 or TRDD3 (9 bases each). The CDR3 loop spans 25 amino acids. Germline loops: CDR1 TSWWSYY, CDR2 QGS. V shed 4 bases and J shed 0 bases, with 42 bases lying between them. The CDR3 region has the DNA TGTGCTCTTGGGGCCCCCGCTATCACCTTCCTACGTTTCTGGGGGATTGATTTGTACACCGATAAACTCATCTTT. It is translated as CALGAPAITFLRFWGIDLYTDKLIF.

For this clone: The junction and the germline gene differ at one end; a read error may be behind it. This rearrangement joins TRDV2 to TRDJ1; D not resolved. The germline gives CDR1 GEAIGNYY, CDR2 EKD. The CDR3 has 15 residues. The CDR3 loop reads CASDFRQGRADKLIF. The CDR3 DNA sequence: TGTGCCAGTGACTTTCGCCAAGGGCGCGCCGATAAACTCATCTTT.

This clone is deemed medium-sized (0.01 to 0.1%). With only one base between it and a far larger clone, this is likely a read error. Other DNA sequences in this sample translate to the same CDR3. This chain joins TRDV3 and TRDJ1, with 9 nucleotides matching TRDD3. J gave up 0 bases and V 1 base, and 15 bases lay outside the gene matches. CDR1 and CDR2 from the germline V gene are TVYSNPD and GDNSRS (reference sequence). CDR3 length equals 18 residues. CDR3 DNA sequence: TGTGCCTTTACTACTACTACTATGGGGGGATACCACACCGATAAACTCATCTTT. This codes for CAFTTTTMGGYHTDKLIF.

This clone occurred a few times. The translation of this DNA and the TCRdb protein of a much larger clone differ at residue 13, probably owing to a read error; the protein shown here is translated from the DNA. V and J are TRDV2 and TRDJ3, with TRDD3 identical over 13 bases. The CDR3 is made up of 22 amino acids. V was pared by 0 bases and J by 0 bases, with 10 bases of the junction left unmatched. Germline assignment: CDR1 GEAIGNYY and CDR2 EKD. CDR3 in amino acids: CACDTKFTGGYAGSWDTRQMFF. As DNA, the CDR3 is TGTGCCTGTGACACCAAATTTACTGGGGGATACGCTGGCTCCTGGGACACCCGACAGATGTTTTTC.